This record looks at one T cell receptor beta chain sequence and its context. CDR3 length: 17 amino acids. The germline CDR1 and CDR2 sequences are LGHNA and YSLEER. The ends were cut back, 1 base at V and 0 bases at J, with 15 bases in the middle. These data come from a study of T cell changes during pregnancy in multiple sclerosis. TCRdb keeps only in-frame clones here, not all; method: immunoSEQ multiplex PCR. Of tens of thousands of clones in the sample, 90% to 95% were seen once. The TCR was taken from a female donor with multiple sclerosis, enrolled in a pregnancy study. The chain employs TRBV4-3 and TRBJ1-2; D call uncertain. The sequenced sample was peripheral blood, obtained in the second trimester of pregnancy. CDR3 sequence reads: CASSQAPSAVANYGYTF. The CDR3 bases are TGCGCCAGCAGCCAAGCCCCCTCGGCGGTAGCTAACTATGGCTACACCTTC.